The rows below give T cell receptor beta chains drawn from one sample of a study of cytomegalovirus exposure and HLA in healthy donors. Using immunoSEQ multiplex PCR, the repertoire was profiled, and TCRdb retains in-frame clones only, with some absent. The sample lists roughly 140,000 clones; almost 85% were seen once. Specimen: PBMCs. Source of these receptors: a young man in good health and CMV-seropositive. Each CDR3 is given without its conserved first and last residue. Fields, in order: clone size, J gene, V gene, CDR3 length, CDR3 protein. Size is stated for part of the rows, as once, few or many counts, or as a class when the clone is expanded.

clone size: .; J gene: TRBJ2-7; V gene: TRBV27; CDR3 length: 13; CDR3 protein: ASSQRLAGQDEQY
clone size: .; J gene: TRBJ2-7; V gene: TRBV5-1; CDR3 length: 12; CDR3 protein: ASSFSGGLNEQY
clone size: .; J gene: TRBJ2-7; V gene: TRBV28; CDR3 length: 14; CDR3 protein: ASSSPAVAGGVEQY
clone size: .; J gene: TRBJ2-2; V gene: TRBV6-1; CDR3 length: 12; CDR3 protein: ASSGGINTGELF
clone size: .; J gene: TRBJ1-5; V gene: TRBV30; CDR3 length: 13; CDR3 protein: AWSTSGASNQPQH
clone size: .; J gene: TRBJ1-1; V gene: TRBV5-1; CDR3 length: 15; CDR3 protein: ASSLAFLQGLNTEAF
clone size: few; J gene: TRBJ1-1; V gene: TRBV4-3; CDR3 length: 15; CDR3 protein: ASSQGSSVPRNTEAF
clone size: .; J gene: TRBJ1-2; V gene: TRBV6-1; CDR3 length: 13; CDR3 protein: ASKLEGQTKRGYT
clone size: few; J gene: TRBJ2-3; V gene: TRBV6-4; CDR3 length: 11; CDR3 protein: ASSAGGTDTQY
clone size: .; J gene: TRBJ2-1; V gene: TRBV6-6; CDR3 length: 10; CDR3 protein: ASSTQGDEQF
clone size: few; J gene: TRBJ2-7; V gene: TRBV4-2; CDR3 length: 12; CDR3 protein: ASSQEKRGYEQY
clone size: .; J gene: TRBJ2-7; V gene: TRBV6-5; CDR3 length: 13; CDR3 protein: ASSYGATDLHEQY
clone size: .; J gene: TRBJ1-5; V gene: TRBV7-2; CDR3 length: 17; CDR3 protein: ASSLVGQGFWQGNQPQH
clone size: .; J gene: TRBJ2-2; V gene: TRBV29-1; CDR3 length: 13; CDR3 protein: SVVQGTTNTGELF
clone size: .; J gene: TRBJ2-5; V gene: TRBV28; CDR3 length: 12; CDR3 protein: ASSLLGRGETQY
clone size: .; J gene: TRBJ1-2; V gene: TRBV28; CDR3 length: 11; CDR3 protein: ASSFGTVYGYT
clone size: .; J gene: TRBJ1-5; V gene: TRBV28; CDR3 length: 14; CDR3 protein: ASSLWTSGGLQPQH
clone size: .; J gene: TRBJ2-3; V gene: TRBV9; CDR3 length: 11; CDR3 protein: ASSPHRGDTQY
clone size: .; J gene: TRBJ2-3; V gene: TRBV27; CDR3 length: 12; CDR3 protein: ASGGASSTDTQY
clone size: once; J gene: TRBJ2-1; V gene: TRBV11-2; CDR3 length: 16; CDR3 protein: ASSPYGLAGILHNEQF
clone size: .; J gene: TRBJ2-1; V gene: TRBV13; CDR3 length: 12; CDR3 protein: ASRPGNSYNEQF
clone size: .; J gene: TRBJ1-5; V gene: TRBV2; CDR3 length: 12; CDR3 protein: ASQRQAGNQPQH
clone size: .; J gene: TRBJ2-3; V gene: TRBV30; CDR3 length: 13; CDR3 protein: AWSRLAAGTDTQY
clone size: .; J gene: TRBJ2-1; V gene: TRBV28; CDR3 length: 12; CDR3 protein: ASSSLGDYNEQF
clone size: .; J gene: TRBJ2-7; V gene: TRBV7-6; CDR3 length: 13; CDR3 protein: ASSKTSGGSYEQY
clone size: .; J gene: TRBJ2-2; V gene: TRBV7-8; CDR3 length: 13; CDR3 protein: ASSFAMLNTGELF
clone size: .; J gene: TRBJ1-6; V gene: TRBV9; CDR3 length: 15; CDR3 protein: ASSVDAGSSYNSPLH
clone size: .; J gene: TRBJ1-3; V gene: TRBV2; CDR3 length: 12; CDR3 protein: ASSPGRAGNTIY
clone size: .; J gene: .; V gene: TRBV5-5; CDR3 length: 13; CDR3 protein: ASSASGRTYYEQY
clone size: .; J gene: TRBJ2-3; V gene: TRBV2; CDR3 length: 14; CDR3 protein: ASSERGAALQYTQY
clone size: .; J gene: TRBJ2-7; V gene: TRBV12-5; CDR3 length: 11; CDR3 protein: ASGLDRGYEQY
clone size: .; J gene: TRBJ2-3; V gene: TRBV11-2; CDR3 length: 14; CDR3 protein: ASSLGRGAYTDTQY
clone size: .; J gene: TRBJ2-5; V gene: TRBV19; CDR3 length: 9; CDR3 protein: ASAGRETQY
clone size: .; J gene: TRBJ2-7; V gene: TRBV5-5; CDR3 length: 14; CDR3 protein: ASSWGRGTPDYEQY
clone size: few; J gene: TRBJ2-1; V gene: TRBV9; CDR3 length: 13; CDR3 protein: ASSLEEDSVREQF
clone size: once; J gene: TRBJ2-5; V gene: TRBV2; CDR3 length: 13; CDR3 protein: ASSPYFIQGKTQY
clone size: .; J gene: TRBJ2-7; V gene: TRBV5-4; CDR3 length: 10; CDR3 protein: ASSSNSYEQY
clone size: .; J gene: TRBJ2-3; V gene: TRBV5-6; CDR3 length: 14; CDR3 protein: ASSLKGQGYTDTQY
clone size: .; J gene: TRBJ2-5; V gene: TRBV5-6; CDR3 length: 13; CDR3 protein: ASSYSGGAGETQY
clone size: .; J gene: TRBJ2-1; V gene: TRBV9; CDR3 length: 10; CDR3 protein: ASSVPGNEQF
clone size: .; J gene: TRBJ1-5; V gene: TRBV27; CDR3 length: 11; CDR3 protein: ASSTGGIQPQH